These 29 T cell receptor beta chains were all obtained from the same sample, sequenced in a study of control samples from healthy donors and cancer patients. Measured with immunoSEQ multiplex PCR; TCRdb has only the in-frame clones, and not every one. The table has just under 100,000 clones, 85% to 95% seen once. Specimen: blood. Every receptor here comes from a man aged 18 to 29 in good health.

The CDR3 reads CASSPGHSEKLFF. CDR3 DNA sequence: TGTGCCAGCTCGCCAGGACATAGTGAAAAACTGTTTTTT. The V gene is TRBV18, the J gene TRBJ1-4, with TRBD1 as a possible D gene (5 bases). This CDR3 comprises 13 residues. V lost 6 bases to trimming and J lost 7 bases, with 12 bases between them. Per germline, CDR1 KGHSH and CDR2 LQKENI.

V is TRBV5-6 and J is TRBJ2-3; D not certain. Trimming removed 0 bases at V and 4 bases at J, with 9 bases between. The length of the CDR3 is 14 residues. Germline CDR1 and CDR2: SGHDT and YYEEEE. This chain's CDR3 is CASSLVPEADTQYF. In nucleotides, the CDR3 is TGTGCCAGCAGCTTGGTTCCGGAAGCAGATACGCAGTATTTT.

This chain uses TRBV6-5 with TRBJ2-7, with 9 bases aligning to TRBD2. Germline V gene sequence: CDR1 MNHEY, CDR2 SVGAGI. With V trimmed by 1 base and J by 6 bases, 1 base remained unmatched. The CDR3 has 13 residues. The CDR3 DNA is TGTGCCAGCAGTTACTTTAGCGGGAGCGAGCAGTACTTC. This sequence encodes CASSYFSGSEQYF.

The genes are TRBV6-6 and TRBJ1-1; 11 bases are shared with TRBD1. The CDR3 extends over 13 amino acids. Germline CDR1 MNHNY, CDR2 SVGAGI (reference sequence). V shed 6 bases, J shed 4 bases, and the junction held 1 base outside the gene matches. The CDR3 is CASSGTGGTEAFF. CDR3 in DNA: TGTGCCAGCAGCGGGACAGGGGGCACTGAAGCTTTCTTT.

This clone has just one count. This chain's CDR3 is CASSKGTTYNEQFF. In DNA form, the CDR3 reads TGTGCCAGCAGCAAGGGGACCACCTACAATGAGCAGTTCTTC. This rearrangement joins TRBV21-1 to TRBJ2-1. TRBV21-1 is annotated as a pseudogene. This CDR3 is 14 amino acids long.

This clone has a handful of counts. The gene calls are TRBV2 and TRBJ1-5, with 8 nucleotides matching TRBD1. Germline CDR1 SNHLY, CDR2 FYNNEI. This CDR3 comprises 15 residues. The trim removed 4 bases at V and 7 bases at J, leaving 9 bases unmatched. In DNA, the CDR3 is TGTGCCAGCAGTGGGCAGGGGGCCGCCAGGCAGCCCCAGCATTTT. This codes for CASSGQGAARQPQHF.

CDR3 amino acids: CASSQGSEQYF. The CDR3 DNA follows: TGCGCCAGCAGCCAAGGCTCGGAGCAGTACTTC. This rearrangement joins TRBV4-3 to TRBJ2-7, with D unresolved. Germline V gene lookup returns CDR1 LGHNA and CDR2 YSLEER. The CDR3 totals 11 residues. With 1 base removed from V and 7 bases from J, the gap between germline ends came to 5 bases.

The chain employs TRBV2 and TRBJ2-7; D is uncertain. Germline values: CDR1 SNHLY, CDR2 FYNNEI. There are 13 residues in the CDR3. V dropped 4 bases and J dropped 7 bases, with 14 bases sitting between them. The CDR3 nucleotides read TGTGCCAGCAGTGTGGCAGCCTTGGGGGAGCAGTACTTC. This sequence encodes CASSVAALGEQYF.

V gene TRBV10-3 combines with J gene TRBJ1-5; D not certain. Between the trimmed V and J ends, which lost 2 bases and 4 bases, there was a span of 12 bases. Germline loops: CDR1 ENHRY, CDR2 SYGVKD. The CDR3 runs 15 residues. The CDR3: CAISEGVEGNQPQHF. Here the CDR3 DNA reads TGTGCCATCAGTGAGGGGGTTGAAGGGAATCAGCCCCAGCATTTT.

The chain combines TRBV2 with TRBJ2-3; no firm D call. Trimming pared 10 bases from V and 4 bases from J, leaving 21 bases between. This CDR3 comprises 15 residues. CDR1 and CDR2 (germline): SNHLY, FYNNEI. The CDR3 reads CAIYPAMGASDTQYF. The CDR3 DNA reads TGTGCCATCTACCCCGCTATGGGCGCGTCAGATACGCAGTATTTT.

The chain employs TRBV29-1 and TRBJ1-4; tentative D call: TRBD1 (5 bases). Per germline, CDR1 SQVTM and CDR2 ANQGSEA. This CDR3 has 14 amino acids. V lost 6 bases, J lost 6 bases, and 17 bases lay in between. The CDR3 sequence is CSVTGAGGYEKLFF. CDR3 bases: TGCAGCGTGACCGGGGCCGGCGGCTATGAAAAACTGTTTTTT.

The chain couples TRBV27 to TRBJ1-1; D perhaps matches TRBD1 (6 bases). The ends were cut back, 6 bases at V and 5 bases at J, with 10 bases in the middle. The CDR3 loop spans 12 amino acids. Germline V gives CDR1 MNHEY, CDR2 SMNVEV (reference sequence). DNA of the CDR3: TGTGCCAGCAGACTAGGGGGTACTGAAGCTTTCTTT. It yields the protein CASRLGGTEAFF.

The genes are TRBV7-3 and TRBJ2-3; TRBD1 agrees at 11 bases. The CDR3 loop spans 17 amino acids. The germline CDR1 and CDR2 sequences are SGHTA and FQGTGA. V shed 4 bases and J 4 bases; nucleotides not matched to a gene: 10. CDR3 nucleotides: TGTGCCAGCAGCTCCCCCTCCGGGACAGGGGGGGCAGATACGCAGTATTTT. It specifies CASSSPSGTGGADTQYF. The variable domain in full, with the rest retrieved from reference TRBV7-3 and TRBJ2-3, is GAGVSQTPSNKVTEKGKYVELRCDPISGHTALYWYRQSLGQGPEFLIYFQGTGAADDSGLPNDRFFAVRPEGSVSTLKIQRTERGDSAVYLCASSSPSGTGGADTQYFGPGTRLTVL.

The V call is TRBV7-6, the J call TRBJ2-7, with D possibly being TRBD2 (5 bases). The CDR3 extends over 13 amino acids. Deletions cut 5 bases from V and 2 bases from J, with 10 bases between. From germline, CDR1 is SGHVS and CDR2 FNYEAQ. The CDR3 nucleotides are TGTGCCAGCAGCCCCACGGGGACCTACGAGCAGTACTTC. Translated, it gives CASSPTGTYEQYF.

The chain links TRBV6-5 to TRBJ1-1; D call uncertain. Germline assignment: CDR1 MNHEY and CDR2 SVGAGI. Trimming removed 4 bases at V and 1 base at J, with 7 bases between. This CDR3 comprises 13 residues. In DNA, the CDR3 is TGTGCCAGCAGTTCTTGGCAGAACACTGAAGCTTTCTTT. Residues: CASSSWQNTEAFF.

Comment on this clone: Other DNA sequences within the sample encode an identical CDR3. This chain links TRBV5-1 with TRBJ1-1, with 7 positions matching TRBD1. The CDR3 runs 14 residues. V gave up 2 bases and J gave up 1 base; unmatched junction bases: 2. The V gene's germline CDR1 is SGHRS and CDR2 YFSETQ. CDR3 in DNA: TGCGCCAGCAGCTTAGGGACAGCGAACACTGAAGCTTTCTTT. Its translation is CASSLGTANTEAFF.

In its sample, this clone was seen a few times. CDR3: CASSAGQGRIGGYTF. CDR3 sequence (DNA): TGCGCCAGCAGCGCCGGACAGGGGAGGATCGGGGGCTACACCTTC. The chain joins TRBV5-1 to TRBJ1-2; TRBD1 agrees at 9 bases. The J segment lost 8 bases and the V segment lost 4 bases, leaving 12 bases of the junction unmatched. The CDR3 is made up of 15 amino acids. CDR1 and CDR2 from the germline V gene are SGHRS and YFSETQ.

The chain joins TRBV9 to TRBJ2-1; 7 positions match TRBD2. Germline CDR1 reads SGDLS; CDR2 reads YYNGEE. This CDR3 has 14 residues. Trimming took 0 bases from V and 5 from J; bases not matched to a gene: 2. CDR3 nucleotides: TGTGCCAGCAGCGTAGAGAGCGGGAACAATGAGCAGTTCTTC. It encodes CASSVESGNNEQFF.

The gene calls are TRBV13 and TRBJ1-2; a possible D gene is TRBD1 (5 bases). The CDR3 loop spans 14 amino acids. Germline CDR1 reads PRHDT; CDR2 reads FYEKMQ (reference sequence). V was trimmed by 2 bases and J by 3 bases, leaving 10 bases between them. CDR3 protein: CASSLSRVDYGYTF. The CDR3 nucleotides read TGTGCCAGCAGCTTAAGCAGGGTCGACTATGGCTACACCTTC.

The genes are TRBV7-6 and TRBJ1-4; D gene ambiguous. CDR1 is SGHVS and CDR2 is FNYEAQ in the germline V gene. Deletions cut 6 bases from V and 5 bases from J, with 16 bases between. The CDR3 covers 15 residues. The CDR3 bases are TGTGCCAGCAGTTTTAATCCTCCGGGGAATGAAAAACTGTTTTTT. Encoded protein: CASSFNPPGNEKLFF.

This sequence joins TRBV3-1 (or the pseudogene TRBV3-2) and TRBJ1-1; D is ambiguous. This CDR3 is 15 amino acids long. The V and J ends lost 4 bases and 0 bases respectively, with 12 bases between them. Germline V gene data show CDR1 as LGHDT and CDR2 as YNNKEL (reference sequence). CDR3 nucleotides: TGTGCCAGCAGCCTTGGGCGAACCATGAACACTGAAGCTTTCTTT. It translates to CASSLGRTMNTEAFF.

The V gene is TRBV25-1, the J gene TRBJ2-5; 7 nucleotides agree with TRBD1. V shed 8 bases, J shed 5 bases, and the junction held 11 bases outside the gene matches. Germline V gene data show CDR1 as MGHDK and CDR2 as SYGVNS. This CDR3 is built from 14 residues. CDR3 amino acids: CASVKTGVGETQYF. The CDR3 region has the DNA TGTGCCAGCGTAAAAACAGGGGTTGGGGAGACCCAGTACTTC.

The chain links TRBV7-9 to TRBJ2-5; D unresolved. CDR3 size: 12 residues. Germline CDR1 is SEHNR and CDR2 is FQNEAQ (reference sequence). V was cut by 5 bases and J by 7 bases, with 11 bases left in between. CDR3 loop: CASSPQPGTQYF. Here the CDR3 DNA reads TGTGCCAGCAGCCCCCAACCTGGGACCCAGTACTTC.

Here the CDR3 reads CASSSIGVGNEQFF. DNA for the CDR3: TGCGCCAGCAGTAGTATCGGGGTAGGCAATGAGCAGTTCTTC. The rearrangement links TRBV5-1 to TRBJ2-1; D may be TRBD2 (5 bases). The CDR3 consists of 14 residues. V lost 5 bases, J lost 6 bases, and 15 bases lay in between. Germline CDR1 and CDR2: SGHRS and YFSETQ.

The rearrangement links TRBV9 to TRBJ2-7; D possibly corresponds to TRBD2 (5 bases). V was trimmed by 0 bases and J by 0 bases, leaving 13 bases between them. CDR3 size: 16 residues. Germline loops: CDR1 SGDLS, CDR2 YYNGEE. The CDR3 reads CASSVDLYGDSYEQYF. DNA of the CDR3: TGTGCCAGCAGCGTAGATCTTTACGGGGACTCCTACGAGCAGTACTTC.

The CDR3 sequence: CASSELWGIQETQYF. CDR3 coding DNA: TGTGCCAGCAGTGAATTATGGGGGATCCAAGAGACCCAGTACTTC. The chain couples TRBV6-1 to TRBJ2-5; D tentatively fits TRBD1 or TRBD2 (5 bases each). The CDR3 has 15 amino acids. V was cut by 2 bases and J by 1 base, with 11 bases left in between. Looked up from germline, CDR1 is MNHNS and CDR2 is SASEGT.

The V and J genes are TRBV27 and TRBJ1-1, with unresolved D. The germline V gene encodes CDR1 MNHEY and CDR2 SMNVEV (reference sequence). Trimming cost V 5 bases and J 8 bases, with 15 bases left between them. The CDR3 contains 13 residues. In nucleotides, the CDR3 is TGTGCCAGCAGTCCTCGACCGGGGTGGGAAGCTTTCTTT. This encodes CASSPRPGWEAFF.

The chain joins TRBV4-1 to TRBJ1-1, with D possibly TRBD1 on 6 matching bases. Germline V CDR1 and CDR2: MGHRA, YSYEKL. V was trimmed by 3 bases and J by 1 base, leaving 12 bases between them. CDR3 length: 15 amino acids. CDR3 coding DNA: TGCGCCAGCAGCCATCGTACAGGGTGGAACACTGAAGCTTTCTTT. It yields the protein CASSHRTGWNTEAFF.

V usage is TRBV6-4 and J usage is TRBJ1-6; the D gene is possibly TRBD1 (5 bases). Trimming cost V 8 bases and J 9 bases, with 20 bases left between them. The CDR3 loop spans 15 amino acids. Germline CDR1 and CDR2: MRHNA and SNTAGT. The DNA of the CDR3 is TGTGCCAGCCAACTTACGTGGCAGGGTGGTTCACCCCTCCACTTT. Encoded protein: CASQLTWQGGSPLHF.